Below, one T cell receptor (beta chain) is given with its context. Its matching antigen is unknown. The sample originates from a study of cytomegalovirus exposure and HLA in healthy donors. PCR involved 60 Vbeta and 13 Jbeta primers. Clones were sequenced by immunoSEQ multiplex PCR, and TCRdb holds only the in-frame ones, with some missing. Of some 120,000 clones detected, about 80% appear once; the ten largest clones hold 1.2%. Healthy bone marrow donors made up the cohort. Trimming pared 0 bases from V and 3 bases from J, leaving 9 bases between. The CDR3 runs 15 residues. CDR1 ENHRY and CDR2 SYGVKD come from the germline V gene. Study results and caveats: Reports described diagnosis of cytomegalovirus status by the classifier as highly specific and sensitive. Apparent HLA restriction characterized most CMV-associated TCR beta chains in a later analysis. Roughly even sequencing depth across donors was the assumption behind the presence/absence analyses.

This TCR was recovered from a man aged 50-59 years in good health and CMV-seronegative. Sequencing input: PBMCs. The chain has TRBV10-3 and TRBJ2-1; the D gene is possibly TRBD2 (6 bases). The CDR3, as DNA: TGTGCCATCAGTGAGTCTAGCGGAAACTACAATGAGCAGTTCTTC. Amino acids: CAISESSGNYNEQFF.